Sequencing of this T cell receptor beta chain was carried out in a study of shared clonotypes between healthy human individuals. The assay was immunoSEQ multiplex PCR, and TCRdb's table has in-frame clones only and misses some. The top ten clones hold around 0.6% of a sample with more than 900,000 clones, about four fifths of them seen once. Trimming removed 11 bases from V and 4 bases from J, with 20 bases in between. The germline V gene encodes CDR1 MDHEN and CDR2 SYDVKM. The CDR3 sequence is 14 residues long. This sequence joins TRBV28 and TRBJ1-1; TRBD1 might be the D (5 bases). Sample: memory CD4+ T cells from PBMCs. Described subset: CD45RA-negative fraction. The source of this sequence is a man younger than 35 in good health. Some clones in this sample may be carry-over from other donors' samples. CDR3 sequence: CAARLLGAGTEAFF. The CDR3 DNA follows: TGTGCCGCACGACTCCTTGGGGCCGGCACTGAAGCTTTCTTT.